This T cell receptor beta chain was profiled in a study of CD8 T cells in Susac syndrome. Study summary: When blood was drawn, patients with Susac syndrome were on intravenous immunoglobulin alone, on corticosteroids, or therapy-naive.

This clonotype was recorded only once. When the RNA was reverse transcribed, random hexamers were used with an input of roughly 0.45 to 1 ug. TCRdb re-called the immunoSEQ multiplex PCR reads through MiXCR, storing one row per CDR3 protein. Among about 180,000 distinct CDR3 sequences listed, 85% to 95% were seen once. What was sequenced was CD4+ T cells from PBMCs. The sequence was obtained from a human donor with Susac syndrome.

The CDR3 reads CASSPRPGTRGKNEQFF. The DNA of the CDR3 is TGCGCCAGCAGCCCACGACCCGGGACTAGGGGTAAGAATGAGCAGTTCTTC. The gene calls are TRBV4-3 and TRBJ2-1; 8 positions agree with TRBD2. The CDR3 loop spans 17 amino acids. Germline V lookup: CDR1 LGHNA, CDR2 YSLEER. With V trimmed by 4 bases and J by 7 bases, 15 bases remained unmatched.